These 29 T cell receptor beta chains were all obtained from the same sample, sequenced in a study of healthy donors' naive CD4 and CD8 T cells. Each TCR library used roughly 490 ng of total RNA and a linear amplification protocol. TCRdb reprocessed the reads with MiXCR, giving one entry per CDR3 protein. The sample carries 150,000 to 200,000 distinct CDR3 sequences, around three quarters recorded once. Specimen: naive CD4+ and CD8+ T cells sorted from blood, pooled from several donors. All receptors come from a pool of human donors in good health; the sample pools cells from several healthy donors.

The chain joins TRBV19 to TRBJ2-7, with TRBD2 matching 8 bases. The CDR3 contains 13 residues. Trimming at V came to 3 bases and at J to 6 bases, leaving 4 bases not matched to a gene. The germline gives CDR1 LNHDA, CDR2 SQIVND (reference sequence). CDR3: CASSIASGGEQYV. The CDR3 nucleotides are TGTGCCAGTAGTATCGCCAGCGGGGGCGAGCAGTACGTC.

The V gene is TRBV5-6, the J gene TRBJ2-1; 7 nucleotides agree with TRBD2. Germline CDR1 is SGHDT and CDR2 is YYEEEE. This CDR3 is 13 amino acids long. V shed 0 bases, J shed 9 bases, and the junction held 3 bases outside the gene matches. CDR3 sequence: CASSLVAGGEQFF. The CDR3 DNA follows: TGTGCCAGCAGCTTGGTAGCGGGTGGTGAGCAGTTCTTC. Filled out from reference TRBV5-6 and TRBJ2-1, the complete variable domain reads DAGVTQSPTHLIKTRGQQVTLRCSPKSGHDTVSWYQQALGQGPQFIFQYYEEEERQRGNFPDRFSGHQFPNYSSELNVNALLLGDSALYLCASSLVAGGEQFFGPGTRLTVL.

This clonotype was detected only a few times. The chain uses TRBV20-1 and TRBJ1-2, with 8 nucleotides matching TRBD1. J lost 4 bases, V lost 0 bases, and 4 bases had no gene match. Germline loops: CDR1 DFQATT, CDR2 SNEGSKA (reference sequence). CDR3 length: 14 residues. Here the CDR3 DNA reads TGCAGTGCTAGAGATGGGGACAGGCTCTATGGCTACACCTTC. Translated, it gives CSARDGDRLYGYTF.

V gene TRBV7-2 combines with J gene TRBJ1-5; D ambiguous. Germline V gives CDR1 SGHTA, CDR2 FQGNSA. Between the trimmed V and J ends, which lost 3 bases and 3 bases, there was a span of 9 bases. This CDR3 is 14 amino acids long. The CDR3 sequence is CASSFPGLNQPQHF. The CDR3 coding sequence is TGTGCCAGCAGCTTCCCGGGCCTCAATCAGCCCCAGCATTTT.

The chain links TRBV7-6 to TRBJ2-3, with 9 nucleotides matching TRBD2. There are 15 residues in the CDR3. The germline CDR1 and CDR2 sequences are SGHVS and FNYEAQ. Trimming at V came to 5 bases and at J to 5 bases, leaving 8 bases not matched to a gene. The CDR3 spells CASSPIAGDGDTQYF. CDR3 in DNA: TGTGCCAGCAGCCCAATAGCGGGAGATGGAGATACGCAGTATTTT.

The CDR3 protein is CSVEERVDYNEQFF. The CDR3 DNA reads TGCAGCGTTGAAGAGAGGGTGGATTACAATGAGCAGTTCTTC. The rearrangement uses TRBV29-1 and TRBJ2-1, with D perhaps matching TRBD2 (5 bases). The CDR3 consists of 14 residues. The V gene's germline CDR1 is SQVTM and CDR2 ANQGSEA. V gave up 0 bases and J gave up 4 bases, with 10 bases separating them.

This rearrangement joins TRBV5-1 to TRBJ2-1, with 11 bases matching TRBD2. The CDR3 sequence is 17 residues long. The germline gives CDR1 SGHRS, CDR2 YFSETQ. V was clipped by 3 bases and J by 0 bases; unmatched bases: 5. CDR3 DNA: TGCGCCAGCAGCTGGGGTGGACTAGCGGGCTCCTACAATGAGCAGTTCTTC. Protein product: CASSWGGLAGSYNEQFF.

J is TRBJ2-7 and V is TRBV6-5; 7 positions match TRBD1. The CDR3 is 14 amino acids. CDR1 MNHEY and CDR2 SVGAGI come from the germline V gene. Trimming at V came to 8 bases and at J to 2 bases, leaving 9 bases not matched to a gene. CDR3 amino acids: CASRPGQLTYEQYF. Here the CDR3 DNA reads TGTGCCAGCCGACCGGGACAGCTAACCTACGAGCAGTACTTC.

This clonotype was recorded once. The rearrangement links TRBV19 to TRBJ2-5; no clear D gene. The germline V gene has CDR1 LNHDA and CDR2 SQIVND (reference sequence). The CDR3 is made up of 14 amino acids. V lost 1 base and J lost 2, with 8 bases in between. This chain's CDR3 is CASSIVAGQETQYF. The CDR3 region has the DNA TGTGCCAGTAGTATAGTGGCAGGACAAGAGACCCAGTACTTC.

The chain combines TRBV11-1 with TRBJ1-2, with 7 bases aligning to TRBD1. This CDR3 is built from 12 residues. The J segment lost 8 bases and the V segment lost 5 bases, leaving 5 bases of the junction unmatched. CDR1 and CDR2 from the germline V gene are SGHAT and FQDESV (reference sequence). This CDR3 is CASSPDRVGYTF. In nucleotides, the CDR3 is TGTGCCAGCAGCCCAGACAGGGTCGGCTACACCTTC.

V gene TRBV14 combines with J gene TRBJ1-1; D possibly corresponds to TRBD1 (5 bases). The CDR3 is 14 residues long. Trimming left V 6 bases short and J 5 bases short, with 16 bases between. Germline lookup yields CDR1 SGHDN and CDR2 FVKESK. CDR3 coding DNA: TGTGCCAGCAGGGGGAGGGGTTTGGGAACTGAAGCTTTCTTT. Translation gives CASRGRGLGTEAFF.

The chain joins TRBV29-1 to TRBJ1-1, with unresolved D. The V gene's germline CDR1 is SQVTM and CDR2 ANQGSEA. Trimming took off 5 bases at V and 0 bases at J, with 13 bases between the two ends. The CDR3 sequence is 14 residues long. The CDR3 nucleotides read TGCAGCGTTCAGTCCCGGGGAGTGAACACTGAAGCTTTCTTT. It is translated as CSVQSRGVNTEAFF. Drawing the rest from reference TRBV29-1 and TRBJ1-1, the complete variable domain is SAVISQKPSRDICQRGTSLTIQCQVDSQVTMMFWYRQQPGQSLTLIATANQGSEATYESGFVIDKFPISRPNLTFSTLTVSNMSPEDSSIYLCSVQSRGVNTEAFFGQGTRLTVV.

In its sample, this clonotype was seen a few times. The chain has TRBV6-5 and TRBJ2-5, with D tentatively TRBD2 (6 bases). CDR1 and CDR2 from the germline V gene are MNHEY and SVGAGI. Trimming took 0 bases from V and 4 from J, leaving 9 bases between them. The CDR3 is 14 residues long. The DNA of the CDR3 is TGTGCCAGCAGTTACTCGGCGGGACGAGAGACCCAGTACTTC. It specifies CASSYSAGRETQYF.

CDR3 loop: CASSHLEIARAEAFF. The CDR3 DNA reads TGTGCCAGCAGCCACTTAGAGATAGCGAGGGCTGAAGCTTTCTTT. V gene TRBV4-2 combines with J gene TRBJ1-1, with D uncertain. Germline values: CDR1 LGHNA, CDR2 YNFKEQ. Trimming shortened V by 3 bases and J by 6 bases, and 17 bases separated the two germline ends. There are 15 residues in the CDR3.

This clonotype was counted only a few times. This sequence joins TRBV6-5 and TRBJ1-5; D gene unclear. This CDR3 spans 13 amino acids. V was trimmed by 5 bases and J by 1 base, leaving 6 bases between them. Germline CDR1 reads MNHEY; CDR2 reads SVGAGI. The CDR3, as DNA: TGTGCCAGCAGTCCCTCGAGCAATCAGCCCCAGCATTTT. The encoded protein is CASSPSSNQPQHF.

DNA of the CDR3: TGCGCCAGCAGCCAAGCAAGCACAGCGGGGGGCACAAGGAACATTCAGTACTTC. Its translation: CASSQASTAGGTRNIQYF. V gene TRBV5-1 combines with J gene TRBJ2-4; 9 nucleotides agree with TRBD2. The CDR3 has 18 residues. The trim removed 4 bases at V and 7 bases at J, leaving 18 bases unmatched. Germline-derived CDR1 and CDR2 are SGHRS and YFSETQ.

The genes are TRBV6-6 and TRBJ2-1; 7 positions match TRBD2. Trimming took 2 bases from V and 6 from J; bases not matched to a gene: 10. Germline values: CDR1 MNHNY, CDR2 SVGAGI (reference sequence). The CDR3 covers 16 residues. CDR3 protein: CASSYRASGAGNEQFF. Here the CDR3 DNA reads TGTGCCAGCAGTTACAGGGCAAGCGGGGCCGGCAATGAGCAGTTCTTC.

The gene calls are TRBV21-1 and TRBJ2-1. TRBV21-1 is a recognized pseudogene. CDR3 length: 14 residues. The CDR3 DNA follows: TGTGCCAGCAGCGGCAGCCTCTGCCGCCATGAGCAGTTCTTC. Translation: CASSGSLCRHEQFF.

Only one count was recorded for this clonotype. The chain recombines TRBV19 with TRBJ2-7, with D possibly called TRBD1 or TRBD2 (5 bases each). Germline CDR1 is LNHDA and CDR2 is SQIVND (reference sequence). Trimming cost V 5 bases and J 3 bases, with 14 bases left between them. This CDR3 comprises 14 residues. In DNA, the CDR3 is TGTGCCAGTAGTCCCGGGACGAGGTTCTACGAGCAGTACTTC. Residues: CASSPGTRFYEQYF.

V is TRBV7-8 and J is TRBJ1-1; unclear D gene. The V gene's germline CDR1 is SGHVS and CDR2 FQNEAQ. This CDR3 comprises 11 residues. V dropped 5 bases and J dropped 6 bases, with 7 bases sitting between them. The CDR3 bases are TGTGCCAGCAGCCCCTTTCCTGAAGCTTTCTTT. This codes for CASSPFPEAFF.

This chain uses TRBV18 with TRBJ2-3, with D hard to call. This CDR3 is 12 amino acids long. V was pared by 3 bases and J by 4 bases, with 5 bases between. CDR1 and CDR2 from the germline V gene are KGHSH and LQKENI. The CDR3 sequence is CASSPGSDTQYF. CDR3 nucleotides: TGTGCCAGCTCACCGGGATCAGATACGCAGTATTTT.

V usage is TRBV30 and J usage is TRBJ2-1, with D tentatively TRBD1 (6 bases). V lost 4 bases to trimming and J lost 6 bases, with 13 bases between them. This CDR3 spans 13 amino acids. Germline values: CDR1 GTSNPN, CDR2 SVGIG (reference sequence). The CDR3 region is CAWTGVQVNEQFF. CDR3 in DNA: TGTGCCTGGACAGGGGTGCAGGTCAATGAGCAGTTCTTC.

This clonotype was seen a few times. The rearrangement joins TRBV29-1 to TRBJ1-2; D may be TRBD1 (6 bases). This CDR3 spans 17 amino acids. V lost 3 bases to trimming and J lost 5 bases, with 25 bases between them. Per the germline V gene, CDR1 is SQVTM and CDR2 is ANQGSEA. The CDR3 bases are TGCAGCGTTGAGGATATCGACCGGGACACCCGCTGGTATGGCTACACCTTC. The encoded protein is CSVEDIDRDTRWYGYTF.

This clonotype has a handful of counts. The chain is built from TRBV27 and TRBJ2-5, with 8 bases fitting TRBD2. J lost 3 bases, V lost 5 bases, and 14 bases had no gene match. Germline CDR1 and CDR2: MNHEY and SMNVEV (reference sequence). This CDR3 spans 17 amino acids. The CDR3 here is CASSPLDPGLVEETQYF. The DNA of the CDR3 is TGTGCCAGCAGTCCACTCGATCCGGGACTAGTGGAAGAGACCCAGTACTTC.

J is TRBJ2-2 and V is TRBV15; 8 bases are shared with TRBD1. The CDR3 is 14 residues long. The V segment lost 4 bases and the J segment 6 bases; nucleotides outside the gene matches: 4. CDR1 and CDR2 from the germline V gene are LNHNV and YYDKDF (reference sequence). As DNA, the CDR3 is TGTGCCACCAGCATGGACAGGGTATCCGGGGAGCTGTTTTTT. Its translation: CATSMDRVSGELFF.

This clonotype turned up a few times. The rearrangement uses TRBV27 and TRBJ2-3, with TRBD2 matching over 11 bases. This CDR3 is 17 amino acids long. Unmatched junction bases numbered 5, after V lost 3 bases and J lost 0 bases. In germline, CDR1 is MNHEY, CDR2 SMNVEV (reference sequence). CDR3 loop: CASSFRGTSGSTDTQYF. The DNA of the CDR3 is TGTGCCAGCAGTTTCCGGGGGACTAGCGGAAGCACAGATACGCAGTATTTT.

The chain is built from TRBV20-1 and TRBJ2-1; D is uncertain. This CDR3 contains 14 residues. V was shortened by 3 bases and J by 2 bases, with 11 bases between the two germline ends. CDR1 is DFQATT, CDR2 SNEGSKA, per germline (reference sequence). For the CDR3, the DNA is TGCAGTGCTAGTCTGGGAACCCCCTACAATGAGCAGTTCTTC. Translated, it gives CSASLGTPYNEQFF.

The rearrangement links TRBV12-3 or TRBV12-4 to TRBJ2-1, with D maybe TRBD1 (6 bases). There are 15 residues in the CDR3. Trimming removed 3 bases from V and 0 bases from J, with 9 bases in between. The CDR3 loop reads CASSLDRSSYNEQFF. CDR3 DNA: TGTGCCAGCAGTTTGGACAGAAGCTCCTACAATGAGCAGTTCTTC.

The chain carries TRBV29-1 and TRBJ2-7; the D gene could be TRBD1 or TRBD2 (5 bases each). This CDR3 region has 14 residues. V shed 7 bases and J shed 0 bases, with 16 bases lying between them. Germline CDR1 reads SQVTM; CDR2 reads ANQGSEA. The CDR3 nucleotides are TGCAGCGCCCTAGGGACCGCCAGCTCCTACGAGCAGTACTTC. This encodes CSALGTASSYEQYF.